This paragraph covers one T cell receptor (beta chain) sequence. The antigen remains undetermined. Unique molecular identifiers tagged the TCR beta cDNA libraries. Via MiXCR, TCRdb re-called the PCR reads, giving one row per CDR3 protein. This table has roughly 650,000 distinct CDR3 sequences, around 60% appearing once. The data belong to a study of post-analysis software for immune sequencing data. Germline V gives CDR1 SGHRS, CDR2 YFSETQ. Deletions cut 0 bases from V and 5 bases from J, with 28 bases between. The length of the CDR3 is 20 residues. The study's findings and limits: Comparison with controls showed significantly lower normalized Chao1 diversity in multiple sclerosis patients. The five TRBV segments detected at higher frequency in patients than in controls included TRBV5-6, TRBV5-1 and TRBV20-1.

The rearrangement uses TRBV5-1 and TRBJ2-3; TRBD2 might be the D (6 bases). Specimen: blood. The TCR originated in a girl aged 2 to 9 with multiple sclerosis. The CDR3 loop is CASSLGGLTETPIIGDTQYF. The CDR3 DNA follows: TGCGCCAGCAGCTTGGGTGGACTAACGGAAACCCCTATTATAGGAGATACGCAGTATTTT.